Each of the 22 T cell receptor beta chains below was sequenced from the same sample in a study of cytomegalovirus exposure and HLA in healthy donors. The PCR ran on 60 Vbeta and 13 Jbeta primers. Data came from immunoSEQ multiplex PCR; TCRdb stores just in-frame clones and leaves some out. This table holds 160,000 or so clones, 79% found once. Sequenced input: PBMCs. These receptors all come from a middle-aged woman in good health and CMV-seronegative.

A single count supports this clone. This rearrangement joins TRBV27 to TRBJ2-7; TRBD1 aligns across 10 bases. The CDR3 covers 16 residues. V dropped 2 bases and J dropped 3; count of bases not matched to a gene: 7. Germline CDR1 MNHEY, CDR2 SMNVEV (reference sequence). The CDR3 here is CASSLGADRGIYEQYF. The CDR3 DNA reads TGTGCCAGCAGTTTAGGGGCGGACAGGGGGATCTACGAGCAGTACTTC.

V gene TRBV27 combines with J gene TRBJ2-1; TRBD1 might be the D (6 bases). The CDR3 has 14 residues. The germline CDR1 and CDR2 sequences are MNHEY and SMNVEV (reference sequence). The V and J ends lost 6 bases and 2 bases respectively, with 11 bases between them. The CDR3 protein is CASSAAGAYNEQFF. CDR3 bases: TGTGCCAGCAGCGCCGCAGGGGCCTACAATGAGCAGTTCTTC.

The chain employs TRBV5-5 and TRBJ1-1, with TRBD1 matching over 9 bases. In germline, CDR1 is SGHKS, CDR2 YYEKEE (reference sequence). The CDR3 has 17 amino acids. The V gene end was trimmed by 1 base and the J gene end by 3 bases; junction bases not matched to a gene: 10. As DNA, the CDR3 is TGTGCCAGCAGCTTGAGGGACAGGGCGGTATCGGACACTGAAGCTTTCTTT. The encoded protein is CASSLRDRAVSDTEAFF.

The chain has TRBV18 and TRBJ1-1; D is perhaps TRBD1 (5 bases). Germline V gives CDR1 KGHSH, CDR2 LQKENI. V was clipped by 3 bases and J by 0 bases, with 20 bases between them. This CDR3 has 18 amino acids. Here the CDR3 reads CASSPRGTDLLMNTEAFF. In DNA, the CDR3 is TGTGCCAGCTCACCTCGCGGGACGGACCTCCTCATGAACACTGAAGCTTTCTTT.

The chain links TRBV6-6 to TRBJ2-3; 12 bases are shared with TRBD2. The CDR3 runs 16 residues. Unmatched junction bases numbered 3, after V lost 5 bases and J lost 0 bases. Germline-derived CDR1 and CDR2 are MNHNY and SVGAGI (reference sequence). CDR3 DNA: TGTGCCAGCAGTAGGACTAGCGGGACTAGCACAGATACGCAGTATTTT. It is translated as CASSRTSGTSTDTQYF.

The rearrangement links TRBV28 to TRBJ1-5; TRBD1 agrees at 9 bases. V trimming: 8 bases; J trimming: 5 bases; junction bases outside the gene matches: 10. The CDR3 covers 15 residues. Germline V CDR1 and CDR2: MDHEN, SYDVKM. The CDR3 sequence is CASRSPGQGDQPQHF. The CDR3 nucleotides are TGTGCCAGCCGAAGCCCGGGACAGGGTGATCAGCCCCAGCATTTT.

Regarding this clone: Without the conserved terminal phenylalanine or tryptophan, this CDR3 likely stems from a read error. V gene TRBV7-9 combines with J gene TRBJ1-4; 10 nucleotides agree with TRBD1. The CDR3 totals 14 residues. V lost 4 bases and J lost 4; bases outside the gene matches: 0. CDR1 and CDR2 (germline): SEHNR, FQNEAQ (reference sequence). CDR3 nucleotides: TGTGCCAGCAGCTGGGACAGGGGTAATGAAAAACTGTTTGTT. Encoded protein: CASSWDRGNEKLFV.

CDR3: CASSLSAGSFHEQYF. The CDR3 DNA follows: TGCGCCAGCAGCTTAAGTGCGGGATCATTCCACGAGCAGTACTTC. The chain is built from TRBV5-1 and TRBJ2-7; D possibly corresponds to TRBD2 (6 bases). Germline V gives CDR1 SGHRS, CDR2 YFSETQ. The V and J ends lost 2 bases and 5 bases respectively, with 17 bases between them. The CDR3 consists of 15 residues.

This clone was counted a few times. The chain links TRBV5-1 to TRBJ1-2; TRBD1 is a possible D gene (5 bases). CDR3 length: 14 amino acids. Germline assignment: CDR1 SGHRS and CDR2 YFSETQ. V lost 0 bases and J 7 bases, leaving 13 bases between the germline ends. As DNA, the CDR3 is TGCGCCAGCAGCTTGGAGACAGCGGGGGGTGGCTACACCTTC. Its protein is CASSLETAGGGYTF.

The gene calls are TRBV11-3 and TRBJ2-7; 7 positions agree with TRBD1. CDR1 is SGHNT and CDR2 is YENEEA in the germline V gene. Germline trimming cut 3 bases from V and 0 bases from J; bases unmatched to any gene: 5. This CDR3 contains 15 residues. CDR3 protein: CASSFVQGSSYEQYF. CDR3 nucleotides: TGTGCCAGCAGCTTTGTACAGGGGAGCTCCTACGAGCAGTACTTC.

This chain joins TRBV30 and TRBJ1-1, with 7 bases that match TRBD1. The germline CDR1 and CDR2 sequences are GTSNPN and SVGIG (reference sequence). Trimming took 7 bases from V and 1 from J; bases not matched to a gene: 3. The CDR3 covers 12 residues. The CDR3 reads CALGQWNTEAFF. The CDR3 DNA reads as TGTGCCTTGGGACAGTGGAACACTGAAGCTTTCTTT.

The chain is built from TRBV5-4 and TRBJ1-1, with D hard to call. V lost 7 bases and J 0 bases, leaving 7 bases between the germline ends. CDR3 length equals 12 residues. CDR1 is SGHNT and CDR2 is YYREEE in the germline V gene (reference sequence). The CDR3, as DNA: TGTGCCAGCGGAGAGTTGAACACTGAAGCTTTCTTT. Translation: CASGELNTEAFF.

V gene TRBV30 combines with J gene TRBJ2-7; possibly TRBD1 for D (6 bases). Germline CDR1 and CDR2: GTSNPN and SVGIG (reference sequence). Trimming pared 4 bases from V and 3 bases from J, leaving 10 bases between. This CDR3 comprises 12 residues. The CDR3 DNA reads TGTGCCTGGATGGGGGCAAGCTACGAGCAGTACTTC. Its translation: CAWMGASYEQYF.

CDR3 sequence: CASSLGQGGRTQYF. CDR3 bases: TGTGCCAGCAGTTTAGGACAGGGGGGACGTACGCAGTATTTT. The gene calls are TRBV28 and TRBJ2-3; 10 nucleotides line up with TRBD1. CDR3 length equals 14 residues. Germline CDR1 MDHEN, CDR2 SYDVKM. J gave up 8 bases and V 2 bases, and 4 bases lay outside the gene matches.

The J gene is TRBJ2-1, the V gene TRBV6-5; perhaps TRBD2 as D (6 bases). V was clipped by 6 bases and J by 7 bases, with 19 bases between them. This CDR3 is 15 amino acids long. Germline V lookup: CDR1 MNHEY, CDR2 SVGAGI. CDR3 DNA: TGTGCCAGCAGCCCTAGCCGGGAGAATGATAATGAGCAGTTCTTC. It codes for CASSPSRENDNEQFF.

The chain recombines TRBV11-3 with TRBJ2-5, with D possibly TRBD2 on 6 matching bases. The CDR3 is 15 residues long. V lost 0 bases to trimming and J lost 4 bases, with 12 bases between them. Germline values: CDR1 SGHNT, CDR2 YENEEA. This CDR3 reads CASSLDGGIGETQYF. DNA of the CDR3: TGTGCCAGCAGCTTAGATGGAGGGATCGGAGAGACCCAGTACTTC.

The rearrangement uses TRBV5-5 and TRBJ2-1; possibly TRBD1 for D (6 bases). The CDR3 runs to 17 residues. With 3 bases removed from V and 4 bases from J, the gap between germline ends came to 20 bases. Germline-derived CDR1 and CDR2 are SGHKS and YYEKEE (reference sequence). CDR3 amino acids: CASSSGVSLDFYNEQFF. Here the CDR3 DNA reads TGTGCCAGCAGCTCAGGGGTTTCGCTAGACTTTTACAATGAGCAGTTCTTC.

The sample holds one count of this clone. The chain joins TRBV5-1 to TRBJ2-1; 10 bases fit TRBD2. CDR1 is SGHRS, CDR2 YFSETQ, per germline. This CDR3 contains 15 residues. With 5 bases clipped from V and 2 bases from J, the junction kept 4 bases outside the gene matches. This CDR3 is CASRLAGAPYNEQFF. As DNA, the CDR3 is TGCGCCAGCAGGCTAGCGGGGGCTCCCTACAATGAGCAGTTCTTC.

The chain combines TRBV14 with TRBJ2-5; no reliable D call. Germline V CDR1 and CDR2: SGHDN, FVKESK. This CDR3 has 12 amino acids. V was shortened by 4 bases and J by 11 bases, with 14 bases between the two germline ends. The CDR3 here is CASSLSWKEQYF. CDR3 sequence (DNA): TGTGCCAGCAGCCTATCTTGGAAGGAGCAGTACTTC.

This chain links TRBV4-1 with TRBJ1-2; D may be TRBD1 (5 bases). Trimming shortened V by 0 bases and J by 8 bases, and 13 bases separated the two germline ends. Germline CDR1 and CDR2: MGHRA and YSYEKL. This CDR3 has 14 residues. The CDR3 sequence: CASSQEGRAAGYTF. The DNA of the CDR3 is TGCGCCAGCAGCCAAGAAGGCAGGGCGGCAGGCTACACCTTC.

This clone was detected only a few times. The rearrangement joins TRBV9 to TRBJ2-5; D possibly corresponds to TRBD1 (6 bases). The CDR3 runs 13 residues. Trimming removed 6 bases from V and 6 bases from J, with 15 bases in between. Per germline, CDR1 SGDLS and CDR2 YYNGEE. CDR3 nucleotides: TGTGCCAGCAACGCAGGGGCCGGGAAGACCCAGTACTTC. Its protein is CASNAGAGKTQYF.

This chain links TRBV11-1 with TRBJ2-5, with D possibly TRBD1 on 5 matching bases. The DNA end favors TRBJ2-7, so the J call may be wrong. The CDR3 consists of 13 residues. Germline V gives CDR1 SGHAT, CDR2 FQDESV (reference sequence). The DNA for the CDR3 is TGTGCCAGCAGTCGACGGACATCCTACGAGCAGTACTTC. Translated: CASSRRTSYEQYF.